The entry that follows covers one T cell receptor (beta chain) sequence. Its matching antigen is unknown. Busulfan-fludarabine conditioning, marrow transplant, and cyclophosphamide on days +3 and +4 were administered. This sample is drawn from a study of T cells after posttransplantation cyclophosphamide. Study-wide points: Blood and skin or GI T cell repertoires showed limited TRB overlap. Later blood repertoires were often dominated by clones from the donor CD8+ memory compartment.

This CDR3 has 15 amino acids. From germline, CDR1 is SNHLY and CDR2 FYNNEI. V dropped 6 bases and J dropped 3; count of bases not matched to a gene: 9. Here immunoSEQ multiplex PCR was the method, and the copy in TCRdb shows in-frame clones only, minus some. The sample shows thousands of clones, over 70% of them seen only once. The sequencing here drew on PBMCs, taken after allogeneic stem cell transplant with posttransplant cyclophosphamide. The chain is built from TRBV2 and TRBJ2-7; 9 nucleotides align to TRBD1. The sequence was collected from a male patient between 60 and 69 years old who received an allogeneic stem cell transplant from an unrelated donor, was CMV-positive, and had no GVHD. Some T cells may have come from the graft donor. CDR3 region: CASSLGGTGSYEQYF. Here the CDR3 DNA reads TGTGCCAGCAGCTTAGGGGGGACAGGGAGCTACGAGCAGTACTTC.